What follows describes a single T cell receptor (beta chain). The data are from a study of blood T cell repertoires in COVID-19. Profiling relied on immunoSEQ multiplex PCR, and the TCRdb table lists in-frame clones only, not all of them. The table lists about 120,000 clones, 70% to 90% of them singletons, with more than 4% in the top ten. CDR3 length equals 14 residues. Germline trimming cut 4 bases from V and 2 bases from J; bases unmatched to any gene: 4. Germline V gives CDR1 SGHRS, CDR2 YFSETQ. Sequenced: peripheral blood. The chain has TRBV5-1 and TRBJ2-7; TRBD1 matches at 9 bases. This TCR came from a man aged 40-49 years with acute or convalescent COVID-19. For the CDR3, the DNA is TGCGCCAGCAGCCCGGGACAGGGTCCCTACGAGCAGTACTTC. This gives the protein CASSPGQGPYEQYF.